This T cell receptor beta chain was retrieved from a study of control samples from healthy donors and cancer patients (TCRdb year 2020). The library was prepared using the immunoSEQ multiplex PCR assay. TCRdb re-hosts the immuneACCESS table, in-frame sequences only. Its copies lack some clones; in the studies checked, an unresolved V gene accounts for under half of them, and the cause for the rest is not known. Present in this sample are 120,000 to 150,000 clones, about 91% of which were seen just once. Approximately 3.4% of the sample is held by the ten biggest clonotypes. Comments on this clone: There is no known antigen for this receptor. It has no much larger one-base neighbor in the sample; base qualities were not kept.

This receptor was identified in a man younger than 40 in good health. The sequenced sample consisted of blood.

The CDR3 here reads CASSVGQVHYGYTF. The DNA is TGTGCCAGCAGCGTAGGACAGGTTCACTATGGCTACACCTTC. The rearrangement joined TRBV9 to TRBJ1-2; the D gene is perhaps TRBD1, on 6 matching bases. The CDR3 has 14 amino acids, counting the end cysteine and phenylalanine. The only DNA kept is the CDR3, 42 bases in frame from the first base. The CDR1 and CDR2 encoded by the germline V gene are SGDLS and YYNGEE. V is clipped by 0 bases and J by 3 bases, and the sequence between their germline boundaries is 9 bases long.